This T cell receptor beta chain was sequenced in a study of T cell changes during pregnancy in multiple sclerosis. Libraries were prepared by immunoSEQ multiplex PCR; TCRdb keeps only in-frame clonotypes and omits some of them. In the table there are about 45,000 clones, approximately 90% of which are singletons. CDR3 size: 14 residues. The J segment lost 2 bases and the V segment lost 3 bases, leaving 2 bases of the junction unmatched. Germline lookup yields CDR1 MNHEY and CDR2 SMNVEV (reference sequence). V usage is TRBV27 and J usage is TRBJ2-5, with 8 bases aligning to TRBD2. This sequence was found in a female donor with multiple sclerosis, enrolled in a pregnancy study. The input for sequencing was CD8+ T cells from peripheral blood mononuclear cells, taken in the second trimester of pregnancy. CDR3 loop: CASSFLAGQETQYF. CDR3 nucleotide sequence: TGTGCCAGCAGTTTCCTAGCGGGTCAAGAGACCCAGTACTTC.